A single sample gave rise to the 6 T cell receptor beta chains below, sequenced in a study of T cells in Graves' hyperthyroidism and ophthalmopathy. RNA transcripts served as the template for amplifying TCR beta CDR3 regions. Initially, a first-round RT-PCR of the TCR CDR3 employed the HTBI primer set. TCRdb fed the multiplex PCR reads into MiXCR, producing one record per CDR3 protein. The profile covers almost 500,000 distinct CDR3 sequences, with about 22% appearing a single time and around 54% taken by the ten largest. The specimen was blood. These receptor sequences come from a woman between 65 and 79 years old with Graves' ophthalmopathy.

The chain links TRBV15 to TRBJ2-3; 12 positions match TRBD2. The CDR3 runs 16 residues. V lost 4 bases to trimming and J lost 2 bases; unmatched junction nucleotides: 4. Germline CDR1 is LNHNV and CDR2 is YYDKDF (reference sequence). The DNA of the CDR3 is TGTGCCACCAGCACCCGACTAGCGGGAGACACAGATACGCAGTATTTT. Translating gives CATSTRLAGDTDTQYF.

There are a few counts of this clonotype. The chain is built from TRBV20-1 and TRBJ1-4; D is possibly TRBD1 (6 bases). The ends were cut back, 3 bases at V and 5 bases at J, with 7 bases in the middle. Per the germline V gene, CDR1 is DFQATT and CDR2 is SNEGSKA (reference sequence). This CDR3 is 12 amino acids long. Here the CDR3 reads CSARDRNEKLFF. The CDR3 bases are TGCAGTGCTAGGGACAGAAATGAAAAACTGTTTTTT.

In its sample, this clonotype was seen a few times. The genes are TRBV19 and TRBJ2-7; D possibly corresponds to TRBD1 (5 bases). The length of the CDR3 is 15 residues. V lost 1 base and J 2 bases, leaving 12 bases between the germline ends. The germline V gene has CDR1 LNHDA and CDR2 SQIVND (reference sequence). For the CDR3, the DNA is TGTGCCAGTAGTATAGGGGGCACATTGACCTACGAGCAGTACTTC. This codes for CASSIGGTLTYEQYF.

This clonotype was detected many times. The chain carries TRBV2 and TRBJ1-1; D uncertain. The ends were cut back, 7 bases at V and 0 bases at J, with 9 bases in the middle. CDR1 is SNHLY, CDR2 FYNNEI, per germline. CDR3 length equals 13 residues. The CDR3 nucleotides are TGTGCCAGCAAGGCGGAAGTGAACACTGAAGCTTTCTTT. Translated, it gives CASKAEVNTEAFF.

The genes are TRBV24-1 and TRBJ2-7, with 8 bases fitting TRBD1. V was pared by 4 bases and J by 3 bases, with 4 bases of the junction left unmatched. The CDR3 loop spans 14 amino acids. The germline V gene has CDR1 KGHDR and CDR2 SFDVKD. The CDR3 coding sequence is TGTGCCACCAGTGACCGGACAGGGAACTACGAGCAGTACTTC. Amino acid sequence: CATSDRTGNYEQYF.

This chain links TRBV5-8 with TRBJ2-7; 8 bases align to TRBD2. The CDR3 totals 15 residues. Losses at the gene ends were 1 base for V and 0 bases for J; bases not matched to a gene: 3. From germline, CDR1 is SGHTS and CDR2 YDEGEE. CDR3 sequence reads: CASSLTSGPSYEQYF. The CDR3 bases are TGTGCCAGCAGCTTGACTAGCGGTCCCTCCTACGAGCAGTACTTC. Full variable domain (outside the CDR3, taken from reference TRBV5-8 and TRBJ2-7): EAGVTQSPTHLIKTRGQQATLRCSPISGHTSVYWYQQALGLGLQFLLWYDEGEERNRGNFPPRFSGRQFPNYSSELNVNALELEDSALYLCASSLTSGPSYEQYFGPGTRLTVT.